Here is one T cell receptor beta chain with its context. The sample comes from a study of technical replicates of blood from a handful of donors. Trimming took off 1 base at V and 2 bases at J, with 12 bases between the two ends. Germline V lookup: CDR1 SGHRS, CDR2 YFSETQ. This CDR3 contains 15 residues. Data came from immunoSEQ multiplex PCR; TCRdb stores just in-frame clones and leaves some out. Here the sample spans 100,000 or so clones, 96% being singletons. The sequence was collected from a human donor in good health. This sequence joins TRBV5-1 and TRBJ1-1, with D possibly matching TRBD1 (6 bases). The sequencing input was T cells isolated from PBMCs. CDR3 sequence: CASSLRPGVNTEAFF. CDR3 sequence (DNA): TGCGCCAGCAGCTTGCGTCCAGGGGTAAACACTGAAGCTTTCTTT. The full variable domain, its missing parts supplied by reference TRBV5-1 and TRBJ1-1, is KAGVTQTPRYLIKTRGQQVTLSCSPISGHRSVSWYQQTPGQGLQFLFEYFSETQRNKGNFPGRFSGRQFSNSRSEMNVSTLELGDSALYLCASSLRPGVNTEAFFGQGTRLTVV.